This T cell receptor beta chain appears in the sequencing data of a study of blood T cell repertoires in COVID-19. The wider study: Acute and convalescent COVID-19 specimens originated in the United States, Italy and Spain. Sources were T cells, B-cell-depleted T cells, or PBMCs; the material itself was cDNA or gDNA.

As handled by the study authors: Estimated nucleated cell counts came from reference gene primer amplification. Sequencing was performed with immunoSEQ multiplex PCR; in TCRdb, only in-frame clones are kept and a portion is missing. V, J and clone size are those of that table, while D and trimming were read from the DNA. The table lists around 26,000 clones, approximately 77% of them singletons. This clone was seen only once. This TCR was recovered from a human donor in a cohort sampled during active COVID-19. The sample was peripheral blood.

CDR3 in amino acids: CASSSTGGKLYEQYF. The CDR3 coding sequence is TGTGCCAGCAGCTCAACAGGGGGCAAACTCTACGAGCAGTACTTC. This chain uses TRBV7-9 with TRBJ2-7; 9 nucleotides match TRBD1. The CDR3 is 15 amino acids. Germline CDR1 SEHNR, CDR2 FQNEAQ (reference sequence). Trimming took 4 bases from V and 3 from J; bases not matched to a gene: 7. Combining the CDR3 with reference TRBV7-9 and TRBJ2-7 gives the whole variable domain DTGVSQNPRHKITKRGQNVTFRCDPISEHNRLYWYRQTLGQGPEFLTYFQNEAQLEKSRLLSDRFSAERPKGSFSTLEIQRTEQGDSAMYLCASSSTGGKLYEQYFGPGTRLTVT.